Listed below are T cell receptor beta chains from one sample, sequenced in a study of CD8 T cells in Susac syndrome. TCRdb re-analysed the immunoSEQ multiplex PCR reads in MiXCR, keeping a single row per CDR3 protein. The sample shows 150,000 to 180,000 distinct CDR3 sequences, about 95% of them seen only once. The sample comprised CD8+ T cells from PBMCs. These receptors were obtained from a human donor with multiple sclerosis. Both conserved end residues are part of each CDR3. Fields, in order: clone size, D gene, J gene, V gene, CDR3 DNA, CDR3 protein. D genes are given only for firm matches. Clone size is shown for a subset of rows, as once, few, many or a class of expanded clone.

clone_size: few
d_call: NA
j_call: TRBJ1-2
v_call: TRBV11-2
cdr3_nt: TGTGCCAGCAGTCCCTGGACAGTTGATGGCTACACCTTC
cdr3_aa: CASSPWTVDGYTF

clone_size: NA
d_call: NA
j_call: TRBJ1-2
v_call: TRBV20-1
cdr3_nt: TGCAGTGCTACAGAACAAGATGCCTATGGCTACACCTTC
cdr3_aa: CSATEQDAYGYTF

clone_size: NA
d_call: NA
j_call: TRBJ1-4
v_call: TRBV29-1
cdr3_nt: TGCAGCGCTGGACAGTCAACTAATGAAAAACTGTTTTTT
cdr3_aa: CSAGQSTNEKLFF

clone_size: NA
d_call: NA
j_call: TRBJ2-7
v_call: TRBV27
cdr3_nt: TGTGCCAGCAGTGTCGGAGGGACCGAGCAGTACTTC
cdr3_aa: CASSVGGTEQYF

clone_size: NA
d_call: NA
j_call: TRBJ2-7
v_call: TRBV7-9
cdr3_nt: TGTGCCAGCAGCCAGAGTGGAGGCTACGAGCAGTACTTC
cdr3_aa: CASSQSGGYEQYF

clone_size: NA
d_call: NA
j_call: TRBJ1-4
v_call: TRBV30
cdr3_nt: TGTGCCTGGAGCCCGACAGCAACTAATGAAAAACTGTTTTTT
cdr3_aa: CAWSPTATNEKLFF

clone_size: NA
d_call: NA
j_call: TRBJ1-6
v_call: TRBV5-6
cdr3_nt: TGTGCCAGCAGCGGGGGGTCACCCCTCCACTTT
cdr3_aa: CASSGGSPLHF

clone_size: NA
d_call: NA
j_call: TRBJ1-2
v_call: TRBV27
cdr3_nt: TGTGCCAGCAGTTTATCGAATCAAGCTAACTATGGCTACACCTTC
cdr3_aa: CASSLSNQANYGYTF

clone_size: once
d_call: TRBD1
j_call: TRBJ1-5
v_call: TRBV7-9
cdr3_nt: TGTGCCAGCAGCTCCCAGACAGGGGAATATCAGCCCCAGCATTTT
cdr3_aa: CASSSQTGEYQPQHF

clone_size: NA
d_call: NA
j_call: TRBJ1-2
v_call: TRBV29-1
cdr3_nt: TGCAGCGTTGAAGATGACGGTATGGACTCGTATGGCTACACCTTC
cdr3_aa: CSVEDDGMDSYGYTF

clone_size: NA
d_call: NA
j_call: TRBJ2-2
v_call: TRBV11-2
cdr3_nt: TGTGCCAGCAGCTACGACTCGGTTGGGCTGTTTTTT
cdr3_aa: CASSYDSVGLFF

clone_size: NA
d_call: NA
j_call: TRBJ1-2
v_call: TRBV5-1
cdr3_nt: TGCGCCAGCAGCCCGTCTCATCGAGGGCCTGATGGCTACACCTTC
cdr3_aa: CASSPSHRGPDGYTF

clone_size: NA
d_call: NA
j_call: TRBJ2-3
v_call: TRBV3-1
cdr3_nt: TGTGCCAGCAGCCGAAGGACGGTCGCAGATACGCAGTATTTT
cdr3_aa: CASSRRTVADTQYF

clone_size: NA
d_call: NA
j_call: TRBJ2-7
v_call: TRBV6-1
cdr3_nt: TGTGCCAGCTCCGAAAGGGGACCACCCTACGAGCAGTACTTC
cdr3_aa: CASSERGPPYEQYF

clone_size: NA
d_call: NA
j_call: TRBJ2-2
v_call: TRBV18
cdr3_nt: TGTGCCAGCTCACTAGACCGGGAGCTGTTTTTT
cdr3_aa: CASSLDRELFF

clone_size: few
d_call: TRBD1
j_call: TRBJ2-5
v_call: TRBV27
cdr3_nt: TGTGCCAGCAGTCACCGACAGGGTCAAGAGACCCAGTACTTC
cdr3_aa: CASSHRQGQETQYF

clone_size: NA
d_call: NA
j_call: TRBJ2-7
v_call: TRBV12-3/TRBV12-4
cdr3_nt: TGTGCCAGCAGACCTGCGGGCCTCTACGAGCAGTACTTC
cdr3_aa: CASRPAGLYEQYF

clone_size: once
d_call: NA
j_call: TRBJ1-2
v_call: TRBV7-9
cdr3_nt: TGTGCCAGCAGCTTCGTGGAGGTGTATGGCTACACCTTC
cdr3_aa: CASSFVEVYGYTF

clone_size: NA
d_call: NA
j_call: TRBJ1-1
v_call: TRBV13
cdr3_nt: TGTGCCAGCAGCTTCAGGGTGGTCACTGAAGCTTTCTTT
cdr3_aa: CASSFRVVTEAFF

clone_size: NA
d_call: TRBD2
j_call: TRBJ2-1
v_call: TRBV7-9
cdr3_nt: TGTGCCAGCAGCCTTCCGACTAGCGGGGGCAATGAGCAGTTCTTC
cdr3_aa: CASSLPTSGGNEQFF

clone_size: NA
d_call: TRBD1
j_call: TRBJ2-7
v_call: TRBV5-1
cdr3_nt: TGCGCCAGCAGCGACCGGGACAGGGACTACGAGCAGTACTTC
cdr3_aa: CASSDRDRDYEQYF

clone_size: NA
d_call: NA
j_call: TRBJ1-1
v_call: TRBV30
cdr3_nt: TGTGCCTGGAACGCGGACTTGAACACTGAAGCTTTCTTT
cdr3_aa: CAWNADLNTEAFF

clone_size: NA
d_call: NA
j_call: TRBJ2-1
v_call: TRBV9
cdr3_nt: TGTGCCAGCAGCGTAGTCCAGAATAACAATGAGCAGTTCTTC
cdr3_aa: CASSVVQNNNEQFF

clone_size: NA
d_call: TRBD2
j_call: TRBJ2-5
v_call: TRBV29-1
cdr3_nt: TGCAGCGTTGACGGACTAGCGGGGGGTAAAGAGACCCAGTACTTC
cdr3_aa: CSVDGLAGGKETQYF

clone_size: NA
d_call: NA
j_call: TRBJ2-3
v_call: TRBV30
cdr3_nt: TGTGCCTCATCGCCCGACGACTACGGGTCCGGGGATACGCAGTATTTT
cdr3_aa: CASSPDDYGSGDTQYF

clone_size: NA
d_call: NA
j_call: TRBJ2-2
v_call: TRBV30
cdr3_nt: TGTGCCTGGGAAGGAGGACCGAGGACCGGGGAGCTGTTTTTT
cdr3_aa: CAWEGGPRTGELFF

clone_size: NA
d_call: NA
j_call: TRBJ1-5
v_call: TRBV14
cdr3_nt: TGTGCCAGCAGCCAAGAGGGACCCAATCAGCCCCAGCATTTT
cdr3_aa: CASSQEGPNQPQHF

clone_size: once
d_call: NA
j_call: TRBJ1-1
v_call: TRBV12-3/TRBV12-4
cdr3_nt: TGTGCCAGCAGCTACAGCACTGAAGCTTTCTTT
cdr3_aa: CASSYSTEAFF

clone_size: NA
d_call: NA
j_call: TRBJ1-4
v_call: TRBV27
cdr3_nt: TGTGCCAGCAGCGGAAGCGTTCCCCTTGAAAAACTGTTTTTT
cdr3_aa: CASSGSVPLEKLFF

clone_size: NA
d_call: NA
j_call: TRBJ2-1
v_call: TRBV27
cdr3_nt: TGTGCCAGCAGCTCCAGTGGACTAATCTACAATGAGCAGTTCTTC
cdr3_aa: CASSSSGLIYNEQFF

clone_size: NA
d_call: NA
j_call: TRBJ1-6
v_call: TRBV12-3/TRBV12-4
cdr3_nt: TGTGCCAGCAGTTCGACAGGAGTAAATTCACCCCTCCACTTT
cdr3_aa: CASSSTGVNSPLHF

clone_size: NA
d_call: NA
j_call: TRBJ1-2
v_call: TRBV29-1
cdr3_nt: TGCAGCGCCCCCTCTGGGAGGGAGGATGGCTACACCTTC
cdr3_aa: CSAPSGREDGYTF

clone_size: NA
d_call: TRBD1
j_call: TRBJ2-3
v_call: TRBV29-1
cdr3_nt: TGCAGCGCAAGCCAGGGGGTCACAGATACGCAGTATTTT
cdr3_aa: CSASQGVTDTQYF

clone_size: NA
d_call: NA
j_call: TRBJ2-5
v_call: TRBV15
cdr3_nt: TGTGCCACCAGCAGAGAGGTGACGGATCGAGAGACCCAGTACTTC
cdr3_aa: CATSREVTDRETQYF

clone_size: NA
d_call: NA
j_call: TRBJ1-2
v_call: TRBV29-1
cdr3_nt: TGCAGCGTCTTAGTCAGGGACTATGGCTACACCTTC
cdr3_aa: CSVLVRDYGYTF

clone_size: NA
d_call: TRBD1
j_call: TRBJ1-5
v_call: TRBV27
cdr3_nt: TGTGCCAGCAGCCTGGACAGGGCTCAGCCCCAGCATTTT
cdr3_aa: CASSLDRAQPQHF